What follows describes a single T cell receptor (beta chain). This sample is part of a study of T cells in Graves' hyperthyroidism and ophthalmopathy. TCR beta CDR3 regions were amplified from RNA transcripts. Using the HTBI primer set, a first-round RT-PCR was run on the TCR CDR3. TCRdb analysed the multiplex PCR reads with MiXCR anew, one entry per CDR3 protein. The top ten hold 60% to 70% of the sample, which has 150,000 or so distinct CDR3 sequences, 22% seen once. CDR1 and CDR2 (germline): SGHRS, YFSETQ. V lost 4 bases, J lost 5 bases, and 9 bases stayed unmatched. The CDR3 contains 16 residues. This clonotype was obtained from a woman between 50 and 59 years old with Graves' hyperthyroidism that later progressed to Graves' ophthalmopathy. The chain recombines TRBV5-1 with TRBJ2-5, with 12 bases matching TRBD1. Material for sequencing was blood. As DNA, the CDR3 is TGCGCCAGCAGCGGCGGGACAGGGGGCATACGTGAGACCCAGTACTTC. Protein product: CASSGGTGGIRETQYF.